This T cell receptor beta chain was identified during a study of shared clonotypes between healthy human individuals. Using immunoSEQ multiplex PCR, the repertoire was profiled, and TCRdb retains in-frame clones only, with some absent. The sample contains around 2.1 million clones, about 93% of which appear only once. The study, taken as a whole, reports: Estimated richness was generally greater in naive than memory subsets.

Cells designated naive CD8 were CD45RO-negative and were positively selected for CCR7, with terminally differentiated effector memory CD45RA+ cells excluded. The CDR3 has 13 amino acids. V dropped 6 bases and J dropped 8 bases, with 17 bases sitting between them. The V gene's germline CDR1 is SQVTM and CDR2 ANQGSEA. Details on this clone: Its antigen remains unidentified.

The source material was naive CD8+ T cells from PBMCs. The chain recombines TRBV29-1 with TRBJ2-1; D is uncertain. This clonotype was obtained from a man aged 18 to 30 in good health. Some clones in this sample may be carry-over from other donors' samples. The CDR3 sequence: CSVMTVVVYEQFF. The CDR3 DNA reads TGCAGCGTAATGACTGTTGTCGTCTATGAGCAGTTCTTC.